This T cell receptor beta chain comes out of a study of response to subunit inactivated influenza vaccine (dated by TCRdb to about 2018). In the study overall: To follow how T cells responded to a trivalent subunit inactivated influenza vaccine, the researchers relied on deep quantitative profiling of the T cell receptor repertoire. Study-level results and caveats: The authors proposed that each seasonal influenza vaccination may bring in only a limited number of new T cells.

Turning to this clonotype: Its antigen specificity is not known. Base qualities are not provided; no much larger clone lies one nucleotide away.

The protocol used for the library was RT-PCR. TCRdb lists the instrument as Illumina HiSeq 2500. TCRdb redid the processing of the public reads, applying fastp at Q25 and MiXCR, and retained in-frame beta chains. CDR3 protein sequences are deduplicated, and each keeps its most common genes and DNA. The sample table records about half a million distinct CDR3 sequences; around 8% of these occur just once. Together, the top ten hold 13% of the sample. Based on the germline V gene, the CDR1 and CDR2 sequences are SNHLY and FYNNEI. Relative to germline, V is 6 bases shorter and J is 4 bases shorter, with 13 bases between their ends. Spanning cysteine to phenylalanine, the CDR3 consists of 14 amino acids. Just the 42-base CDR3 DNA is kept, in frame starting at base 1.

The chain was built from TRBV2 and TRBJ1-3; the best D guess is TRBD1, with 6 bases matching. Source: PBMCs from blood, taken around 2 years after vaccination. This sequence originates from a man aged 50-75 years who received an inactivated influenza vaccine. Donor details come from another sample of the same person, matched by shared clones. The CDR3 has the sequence CASRKTRGGNTIYF. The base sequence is TGTGCCAGCAGGAAAACCAGGGGCGGAAACACCATATATTTT.